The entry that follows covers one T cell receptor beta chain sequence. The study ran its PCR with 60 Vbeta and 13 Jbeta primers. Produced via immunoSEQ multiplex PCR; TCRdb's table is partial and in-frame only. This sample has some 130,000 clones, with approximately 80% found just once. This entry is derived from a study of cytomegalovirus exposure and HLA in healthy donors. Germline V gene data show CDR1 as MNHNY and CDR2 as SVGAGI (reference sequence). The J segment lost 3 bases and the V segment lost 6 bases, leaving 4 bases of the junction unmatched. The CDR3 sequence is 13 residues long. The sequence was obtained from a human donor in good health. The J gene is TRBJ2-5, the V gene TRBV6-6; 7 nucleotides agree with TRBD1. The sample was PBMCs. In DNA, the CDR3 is TGTGCCAGCAGAACCGGGACAGAAGAGACCCAGTACTTC. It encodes CASRTGTEETQYF.